Sequencing of this T cell receptor (beta chain) was carried out in a study of esophageal squamous cell carcinoma under preoperative chemotherapy. Study-wide results and limits: Paclitaxel-nedaplatin therapy caused immediate, substantial clonotype frequency changes. After treatment, tumor-infiltrating lymphocytes seemed to come partly from incoming peripheral T cells, not only local changes.

TCRdb re-called the PCR reads with MiXCR, one entry per CDR3 protein. The sample has 34,000 or so distinct CDR3 sequences; around 50% are singletons. The CDR3 is 15 amino acids. The germline gives CDR1 MNHEY, CDR2 SVGEGT. V lost 9 bases and J lost 4, with 21 bases in between. This clonotype came up a few times. Antigen unknown. Time point meaning: after preoperative PTX-NDP chemotherapy. The chain carries TRBV6-2 or TRBV6-3 and TRBJ2-5, with D maybe TRBD2 (7 bases). This material was obtained from a patient given preoperative chemotherapy. The receptor comes from a human donor with esophageal squamous cell carcinoma. The donor label of this sample is uncertain. The CDR3: CARGVGGRDRETQYF. The CDR3 coding sequence is TGTGCCAGGGGGGTCGGGGGGCGAGACCGAGAGACCCAGTACTTC.